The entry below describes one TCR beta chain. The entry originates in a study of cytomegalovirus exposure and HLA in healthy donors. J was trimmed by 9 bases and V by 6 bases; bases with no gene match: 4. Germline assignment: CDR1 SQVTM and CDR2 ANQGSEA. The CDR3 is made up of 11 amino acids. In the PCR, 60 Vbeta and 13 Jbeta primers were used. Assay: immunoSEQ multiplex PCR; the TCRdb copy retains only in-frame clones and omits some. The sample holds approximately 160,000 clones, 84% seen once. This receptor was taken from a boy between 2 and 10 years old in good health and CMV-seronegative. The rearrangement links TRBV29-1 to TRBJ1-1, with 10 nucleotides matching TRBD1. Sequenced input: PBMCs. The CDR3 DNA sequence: TGCAGCGTGGGGACAGGGGTTCAAGCTTTCTTT. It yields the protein CSVGTGVQAFF.